These T cell receptor beta chains were read from a single sample in a study of PD-1 blockade in classical Hodgkin lymphoma. Clones were sequenced by immunoSEQ multiplex PCR, and TCRdb holds only the in-frame ones, with some missing. Of approximately 52,000 clones listed, around 73% are singletons. Specimen: peripheral blood mononuclear cells (PBMCs), collected before the second cycle of nivolumab. The receptors shown here come from a human donor with classical Hodgkin lymphoma. Each CDR3 is given with its conserved first and last residue. The D gene is left open where the match is weak. The listing skips clone size in some rows; elsewhere it reads once, few, many or a size class.

j_gene | abundance | d_gene | v_gene | CDR3aa | CDR3nt
TRBJ2-1 | NA | NA | TRBV7-2 | CAVRDQTNEQFF | TGTGCCGTACGGGACCAAACCAATGAGCAGTTCTTC
TRBJ2-1 | NA | NA | TRBV18 | CASSSSYDNEQFF | TGTGCCAGCTCATCCAGCTACGACAATGAGCAGTTCTTC
TRBJ2-5 | NA | NA | TRBV27 | CASSHYGEETQYF | TGTGCCAGCAGTCATTACGGAGAAGAGACCCAGTACTTC
TRBJ2-1 | NA | NA | TRBV14 | CASSQERANQFF | TGTGCCAGCAGCCAAGAAAGGGCGAATCAGTTCTTC
TRBJ2-7 | NA | TRBD2 | TRBV7-6 | CASSLGGTSGTYEQYF | TGTGCCAGCAGCTTAGGCGGGACTAGCGGGACCTACGAGCAGTACTTC
TRBJ1-1 | NA | NA | TRBV11-2 | CASSTRRGNTEAFF | TGTGCCAGCAGTACCCGACGAGGGAACACTGAAGCTTTCTTT
TRBJ1-1 | NA | NA | TRBV12-5 | CASGLGPGEAFF | TGTGCTAGTGGTTTGGGGCCCGGGGAAGCTTTCTTT
TRBJ2-1 | NA | TRBD2 | TRBV10-3 | CAISTVLAGNEQFF | TGTGCCATCAGCACCGTACTAGCGGGGAATGAGCAGTTCTTC
TRBJ1-1 | NA | NA | TRBV10-3 | CAISRAGNEEAFF | TGTGCCATCAGTAGGGCCGGGAATGAAGAAGCTTTCTTT
TRBJ2-7 | few | NA | TRBV4-3 | CASSQDGWEQYF | TGCGCCAGCAGCCAAGATGGGTGGGAGCAGTACTTC
TRBJ2-5 | NA | NA | TRBV28 | CASSSGTAKGQAQYF | TGTGCCAGCAGTTCTGGGACGGCCAAGGGTCAGGCCCAGTACTTC